The 28 T cell receptor beta chains reported below all come from one sample, sequenced in a study of T cells in narcolepsy (dated by TCRdb to 2016 to 2019). Receptor amplification or capture employed the immunoSEQ multiplex PCR assay. TCRdb obtained this table from immuneACCESS and retained in-frame rearrangements with V and J assigned. These tables miss some clones; where compared with another copy, unresolved V genes account for less than half of the shortfall, and the remainder is unexplained. For this sample the table gives tens of thousands of clones, of which 80% to 90% were detected only once. The ten largest clones take up around 0.89% of the sample. What was sequenced was memory (CD45RA-) CD4+ T cells from blood. Sample cell subset or site, as interpreted from the label and publication: memory T cells sorted ex vivo from peripheral blood. All receptors come from a human donor in good health.

V is TRBV7-3 and J is TRBJ1-2, with D uncertain. Trimming stripped 5 bases from V and 3 bases from J, with 16 bases between. The CDR3 has 15 amino acids. In germline, CDR1 is SGHTA, CDR2 FQGTGA. In DNA form, the CDR3 reads TGTGCCAGCAGCCTTCGGACGGATACAGACTATGGCTACACCTTC. Translating it yields CASSLRTDTDYGYTF.

The chain carries TRBV6-6 and TRBJ2-3; 12 nucleotides agree with TRBD2. The CDR3 is made up of 16 amino acids. V lost 4 bases and J lost 5; bases outside the gene matches: 7. CDR1 is MNHNY, CDR2 SVGAGI, per germline (reference sequence). CDR3 DNA: TGTGCCAGCAGTTTTTCTAGCGGGGGGGCCAGAGATACGCAGTATTTT. As protein: CASSFSSGGARDTQYF.

Here the CDR3 DNA reads TGTGCCAGCAGTTCCCTCTACGAGCAGTACTTC. As protein: CASSSLYEQYF. This sequence joins TRBV28 and TRBJ2-7; D is unclear. The germline V and J ends were trimmed by 4 bases and 3 bases, with 4 bases remaining between them. The germline CDR1 and CDR2 sequences are MDHEN and SYDVKM. This CDR3 region has 11 residues.

This clone has just one count. V gene TRBV9 combines with J gene TRBJ1-4, with D tentatively TRBD1 (5 bases). Trimming took off 0 bases at V and 8 bases at J, with 17 bases between the two ends. CDR1 is SGDLS, CDR2 YYNGEE, per germline. This CDR3 spans 16 amino acids. The CDR3 DNA follows: TGTGCCAGCAGCGTAGGGGTCGGGGCGAGAGAAGAAAAACTGTTTTTT. It codes for CASSVGVGAREEKLFF.

The genes are TRBV5-1 and TRBJ2-3; 9 bases map to TRBD1. This CDR3 is built from 14 residues. From germline, CDR1 is SGHRS and CDR2 YFSETQ. The junction had 1 base not matched to a gene; V was cut back by 4 bases and J by 1 base. The CDR3 region is CASSRQGGTDTQYF. CDR3 coding DNA: TGCGCCAGCAGCAGACAGGGGGGCACAGATACGCAGTATTTT.

This clone was counted once. The chain couples TRBV6-6 to TRBJ2-1; TRBD2 matches at 14 bases. Germline-derived CDR1 and CDR2 are MNHNY and SVGAGI (reference sequence). CDR3 length equals 15 residues. Unmatched junction bases numbered 3, after V lost 5 bases and J lost 6 bases. This CDR3 reads CASSTTSGRANEQFF. CDR3 sequence (DNA): TGTGCCAGCAGTACGACTAGCGGGAGGGCCAATGAGCAGTTCTTC.

The V call is TRBV7-9, the J call TRBJ2-5; 7 bases fit TRBD2. Germline CDR1 is SEHNR and CDR2 is FQNEAQ (reference sequence). The CDR3 has 18 residues. The V gene end was trimmed by 1 base and the J gene end by 4 bases; junction bases not matched to a gene: 15. The CDR3 is CASSLEGTTARLLETQYF. In DNA form, the CDR3 reads TGTGCCAGCAGCTTAGAGGGGACTACTGCCCGACTTTTAGAGACCCAGTACTTC.

V is TRBV7-9 and J is TRBJ2-5; 10 bases match TRBD2. The J call may be faulty, since TRBJ2-7 better matches the DNA end. There are 17 residues in the CDR3. CDR1 SEHNR and CDR2 FQNEAQ come from the germline V gene (reference sequence). In DNA form, the CDR3 reads TGTGCCAGCAGCTTACCGTCTAGCGGGAGTCATAGCTACGAGCAGTACTTC. Amino acid sequence: CASSLPSSGSHSYEQYF.

There are a few counts of this clone. J is TRBJ1-5 and V is TRBV6-1; 8 nucleotides line up with TRBD1. This CDR3 comprises 14 residues. V shed 2 bases and J 6 bases; nucleotides not matched to a gene: 3. Per germline, CDR1 MNHNS and CDR2 SASEGT. The CDR3: CASSESGGSQPQHF. In nucleotides, the CDR3 is TGTGCCAGCAGTGAATCAGGGGGCAGTCAGCCCCAGCATTTT.

J is TRBJ2-2 and V is TRBV5-4, with 8 bases that match TRBD1. Germline V lookup: CDR1 SGHNT, CDR2 YYREEE (reference sequence). Trimming at V came to 4 bases and at J to 0 bases, leaving 2 bases not matched to a gene. This CDR3 comprises 15 residues. CDR3 residues: CASSRQGPNTGELFF. CDR3 bases: TGTGCCAGCAGCCGACAGGGGCCGAACACCGGGGAGCTGTTTTTT.

This chain joins TRBV19 and TRBJ2-1, with 13 positions matching TRBD2. The junction had 5 bases not matched to a gene; V was cut back by 3 bases and J by 9 bases. CDR3 length equals 15 residues. The germline V gene has CDR1 LNHDA and CDR2 SQIVND (reference sequence). The CDR3 is CASSIGLAGVLEQFF. DNA for the CDR3: TGTGCCAGTAGTATTGGACTAGCGGGGGTACTTGAGCAGTTCTTC. The full variable domain, in which reference TRBV19 and TRBJ2-1 provide the parts outside the CDR3, is DGGITQSPKYLFRKEGQNVTLSCEQNLNHDAMYWYRQDPGQGLRLIYYSQIVNDFQKGDIAEGYSVSREKKESFPLTVTSAQKNPTAFYLCASSIGLAGVLEQFFGPGTRLTVL.

The chain is built from TRBV6-1 and TRBJ2-7; a weak D match, TRBD1 (6 bases). The length of the CDR3 is 12 residues. Trimming left V 8 bases short and J 2 bases short, with 10 bases between. CDR1 is MNHNS, CDR2 SASEGT, per germline. The CDR3 DNA follows: TGTGCCAGCGGACAGCAGACCTACGAGCAGTACTTC. Protein sequence: CASGQQTYEQYF.

V usage is TRBV7-2 and J usage is TRBJ2-1; no clear D. CDR1 and CDR2 (germline): SGHTA, FQGNSA. This CDR3 region has 13 residues. Trimming cost V 2 bases and J 10 bases, with 12 bases left between them. The CDR3 here is CASSLNFAREQFF. The DNA of the CDR3 is TGTGCCAGCAGCTTAAACTTTGCCCGGGAGCAGTTCTTC.

The chain carries TRBV14 and TRBJ1-6; 9 nucleotides agree with TRBD1. Germline V lookup: CDR1 SGHDN, CDR2 FVKESK. The CDR3 has 15 residues. With V trimmed by 1 base and J by 9 bases, 4 bases remained unmatched. The CDR3 nucleotides are TGTGCCAGCAGCCAAGCCACAGGGGGCAGTTCACCCCTCCACTTT. Protein sequence: CASSQATGGSSPLHF.

The rearrangement joins TRBV5-1 to TRBJ2-2; maybe TRBD2 (5 bases). The CDR3 totals 15 residues. Per germline, CDR1 SGHRS and CDR2 YFSETQ. Trimming removed 3 bases from V and 5 bases from J, with 14 bases in between. CDR3 amino acids: CASSSTGETTGELFF. DNA of the CDR3: TGCGCCAGCAGCTCGACCGGGGAAACGACCGGGGAGCTGTTTTTT.

The chain combines TRBV28 with TRBJ2-7; 7 bases are a match to TRBD1. Germline CDR1 and CDR2: MDHEN and SYDVKM. The CDR3 runs to 12 residues. V was clipped by 5 bases and J by 5 bases; unmatched bases: 3. CDR3 loop: CASSLTGDEQYF. CDR3 nucleotide sequence: TGTGCCAGCAGTCTTACAGGGGACGAGCAGTACTTC.

J is TRBJ2-5 and V is TRBV29-1; no firm D call. V gave up 4 bases and J gave up 2 bases, with 5 bases separating them. This CDR3 spans 11 amino acids. The germline V gene has CDR1 SQVTM and CDR2 ANQGSEA. The DNA for the CDR3 is TGCAGCGTTGGGATGCAAGAGACCCAGTACTTC. Encoded protein: CSVGMQETQYF.

The sample holds a few counts of this clone. The junction shows a germline mismatch at one end, possibly a read error. The chain has TRBV7-7 and TRBJ2-2; perhaps TRBD2 as D (5 bases). CDR1 and CDR2 from the germline V gene are SSHAT and FNYEAQ (reference sequence). The CDR3 sequence is 12 residues long. CDR3 nucleotides: TGTGCTAGCAGCTTAGCGACCGGGGAGCTGTTTTTT. Translating gives CASSLATGELFF.

The chain has TRBV28 and TRBJ1-2; D ambiguous. Germline values: CDR1 MDHEN, CDR2 SYDVKM. Trimming cost V 5 bases and J 5 bases, with 12 bases left between them. There are 13 residues in the CDR3. CDR3 sequence reads: CASSPQGTYGYTF. The CDR3, as DNA: TGTGCCAGCAGTCCTCAAGGTACATATGGCTACACCTTC.

This clone is a singleton in its sample. This chain connects TRBV7-3 to TRBJ2-6; no reliable D call. Trimming shortened V by 0 bases and J by 0 bases, and 3 bases separated the two germline ends. Germline CDR1 SGHTA, CDR2 FQGTGA. The CDR3 runs to 15 residues. The chain's CDR3 is CASSLTGSGANVLTF. CDR3 nucleotide sequence: TGTGCCAGCAGCTTAACCGGCTCTGGGGCCAACGTCCTGACTTTC. Full variable domain (rest looked up from reference TRBV7-3 and TRBJ2-6): GAGVSQTPSNKVTEKGKYVELRCDPISGHTALYWYRQSLGQGPEFLIYFQGTGAADDSGLPNDRFFAVRPEGSVSTLKIQRTERGDSAVYLCASSLTGSGANVLTFGAGSRLTVL.

The V gene is TRBV10-3, the J gene TRBJ2-5; possibly TRBD2 for D (6 bases). The assigned J gene may be wrong: the sequence end matches TRBJ2-7 better. CDR3 length equals 14 residues. Germline values: CDR1 ENHRY, CDR2 SYGVKD. The CDR3 bases are TGTGCCATCAGTCGGGACTTTAGCTCCTACGAGCAGTACTTC. This codes for CAISRDFSSYEQYF.

The chain has TRBV7-2 and TRBJ1-1; D unclear. The CDR3 is 11 residues long. The V and J ends lost 3 bases and 8 bases respectively, with 7 bases between them. Germline-derived CDR1 and CDR2 are SGHTA and FQGNSA. This chain's CDR3 is CASSLPGEAFF. The CDR3 DNA reads TGTGCCAGCAGCTTGCCGGGGGAAGCTTTCTTT.

The V call is TRBV10-3, the J call TRBJ1-2; D is unresolved. V was clipped by 3 bases and J by 4 bases, with 24 bases between them. Per the germline V gene, CDR1 is ENHRY and CDR2 is SYGVKD. This CDR3 is built from 18 residues. This chain's CDR3 is CAISDSGWAGPPIYGYTF. CDR3 DNA sequence: TGTGCCATCAGTGATTCCGGGTGGGCGGGTCCCCCCATCTATGGCTACACCTTC.

V usage is TRBV6-1 and J usage is TRBJ2-7; 9 bases map to TRBD1. CDR1 is MNHNS, CDR2 SASEGT, per germline. Trimming removed 5 bases from V and 2 bases from J; junction bases left unmatched: 4. This CDR3 is built from 14 residues. The DNA of the CDR3 is TGTGCCAGCAGTTTGACAGGGGGAACCTACGAGCAGTACTTC. It codes for CASSLTGGTYEQYF.

The rearrangement uses TRBV6-1 and TRBJ1-4; D uncertain. Germline-derived CDR1 and CDR2 are MNHNS and SASEGT. Trimming cost V 7 bases and J 3 bases, with 15 bases left between them. The CDR3 contains 15 residues. CDR3 sequence: CASTMTLGSNEKLFF. As DNA, the CDR3 is TGTGCCAGCACTATGACCCTGGGGTCTAATGAAAAACTGTTTTTT.

The CDR3 spells CASSEGFYEQYF. CDR3 bases: TGTGCCAGTAGTGAGGGGTTCTACGAGCAGTACTTC. V and J are TRBV19 and TRBJ2-7; D assignment may be TRBD1 or TRBD2 (5 bases each). The CDR3 has 12 residues. Trimming pared 5 bases from V and 3 bases from J, leaving 8 bases between. CDR1 LNHDA and CDR2 SQIVND come from the germline V gene (reference sequence).

As to this clone: The junction and the germline gene differ at one end; a read error may be behind it. This chain connects TRBV6-6 to TRBJ1-2; TRBD1 aligns across 7 bases. This CDR3 contains 13 residues. Germline loops: CDR1 MNHNY, CDR2 SVGAGI (reference sequence). The CDR3 DNA sequence: TGTGCCAGCAGCCCGACAGGGAACTCTGGCTACACCTTC. It encodes CASSPTGNSGYTF.

Notes on this clone: The sample contains more than one DNA sequence encoding this CDR3. The J gene is TRBJ2-3, the V gene TRBV7-2; the match to TRBD2 covers 12 bases. Germline lookup yields CDR1 SGHTA and CDR2 FQGNSA. V lost 3 bases to trimming and J lost 5 bases; unmatched junction nucleotides: 3. This CDR3 has 15 amino acids. CDR3 nucleotide sequence: TGTGCCAGCAGCTTTCTAGCGGGGGGGATAGATACGCAGTATTTT. Its translation is CASSFLAGGIDTQYF. The variable domain in full, completed from reference TRBV7-2 and TRBJ2-3, reads GAGVSQSPSNKVTEKGKDVELRCDPISGHTALYWYRQSLGQGLEFLIYFQGNSAPDKSGLPSDRFSAERTGGSVSTLTIQRTQQEDSAVYLCASSFLAGGIDTQYFGPGTRLTVL.